The 16 T cell receptor beta chains in this list originate from one sample, sequenced in a study of Ad26.COV2.S vaccination and SARS-CoV-2 variants. As to treatment: some 19 received Ad26.COV2.S at low or high dose, single or two shots; about 5 received placebo; per-sample allocation not given. Specimens were obtained on day 63 following the first vaccine or placebo injection. Using immunoSEQ multiplex PCR, the repertoire was profiled, and TCRdb retains in-frame clones only, with some absent. The data show about 320,000 clones, with roughly 86% seen just once and more than 1.5% held by the top ten. The sequences come from peripheral blood, collected in a trial of Ad26.COV2.S vaccine versus placebo. The receptors stem from a person aged 18-60 years who received the Ad26.COV2.S COVID-19 vaccine or a placebo.

In DNA, the CDR3 is TGTGCCACCAGTGATAGCGGGGAAACAGATACGCAGTATTTT. It codes for CATSDSGETDTQYF. The chain joins TRBV24-1 to TRBJ2-3; 7 bases are shared with TRBD2. The CDR3 consists of 14 residues. Losses at the gene ends were 3 bases for V and 3 bases for J; bases not matched to a gene: 2. The V gene's germline CDR1 is KGHDR and CDR2 SFDVKD.

The rearrangement uses TRBV3-1 (or the pseudogene TRBV3-2) and TRBJ1-5; maybe TRBD1 (6 bases). V lost 4 bases and J 7 bases, leaving 11 bases between the germline ends. The CDR3 contains 13 residues. Germline V lookup: CDR1 LGHDT, CDR2 YNNKEL (reference sequence). CDR3 DNA: TGTGCCAGCAGCCCGGACAGAGACCAGCCCCAGCATTTT. Amino acid sequence: CASSPDRDQPQHF.

The chain has TRBV7-3 and TRBJ2-1; D may be TRBD2 (5 bases). This CDR3 comprises 12 residues. Germline CDR1 reads SGHTA; CDR2 reads FQGTGA. The V and J ends lost 1 base and 15 bases respectively, with 13 bases between them. The CDR3 loop is CASSLMGTGWFF. In nucleotides, the CDR3 is TGTGCCAGCAGCTTAATGGGCACGGGATGGTTCTTC.

The chain couples TRBV18 to TRBJ1-1, with D possibly matching TRBD1 (5 bases). From germline, CDR1 is KGHSH and CDR2 LQKENI. The V end lost 0 bases, the J end lost 1 base, and 9 bases lay between the germline ends. The CDR3 sequence is 15 residues long. The CDR3 reads CASSPPAGQNTEAFF. CDR3 DNA: TGTGCCAGCTCACCACCTGCAGGGCAGAACACTGAAGCTTTCTTT.

CDR3 protein: CASSQDLRISGTEAFF. The CDR3 DNA follows: TGTGCCAGCAGCCAAGATTTAAGGATATCGGGCACTGAAGCTTTCTTT. The chain has TRBV3-1 (or the pseudogene TRBV3-2) and TRBJ1-1; D is unresolved. V lost 0 bases, J lost 4 bases, and 15 bases lay in between. The CDR3 covers 16 residues. The germline CDR1 and CDR2 sequences are LGHDT and YNNKEL (reference sequence).

The V call is TRBV5-6, the J call TRBJ1-6; a possible D gene is TRBD1 (5 bases). Germline CDR1 SGHDT, CDR2 YYEEEE. There are 15 residues in the CDR3. Trimming took off 4 bases at V and 5 bases at J, with 13 bases between the two ends. The CDR3 nucleotides are TGTGCCAGCAGCGCGAGAGGCAGGGATAATTCACCCCTCCACTTT. Encoded protein: CASSARGRDNSPLHF. Supplemented by reference TRBV5-6 and TRBJ1-6, the full variable domain reads DAGVTQSPTHLIKTRGQQVTLRCSPKSGHDTVSWYQQALGQGPQFIFQYYEEEERQRGNFPDRFSGHQFPNYSSELNVNALLLGDSALYLCASSARGRDNSPLHFGNGTRLTVT.

This clone appeared once. The chain links TRBV13 to TRBJ2-5, with 8 positions matching TRBD1. After removal of 3 bases from V and 2 bases from J, the junction contained 5 bases not matched to a gene. Per germline, CDR1 PRHDT and CDR2 FYEKMQ (reference sequence). CDR3 length: 15 amino acids. CDR3 sequence reads: CASSFGTGHQETQYF. CDR3 DNA sequence: TGTGCCAGCAGCTTCGGGACAGGCCATCAAGAGACCCAGTACTTC.

The chain combines TRBV5-1 with TRBJ1-1, with D maybe TRBD1 (5 bases). V was cut by 3 bases and J by 3 bases, with 15 bases left in between. Germline CDR1 is SGHRS and CDR2 is YFSETQ. This CDR3 comprises 15 residues. This CDR3 reads CASSSQSPGDTEAFF. The CDR3 bases are TGCGCCAGCAGCTCCCAATCCCCGGGGGACACTGAAGCTTTCTTT.

The chain joins TRBV4-1 to TRBJ1-2; a weak D match, TRBD1 (5 bases). Germline assignment: CDR1 MGHRA and CDR2 YSYEKL. Trimming shortened V by 1 base and J by 7 bases, and 16 bases separated the two germline ends. This CDR3 is 15 amino acids long. CDR3 region: CASSQVGGTFFGYTF. For the CDR3, the DNA is TGCGCCAGCAGCCAAGTAGGAGGGACTTTCTTTGGCTACACCTTC.

This clone was seen a handful of times. V usage is TRBV24-1 and J usage is TRBJ2-5; TRBD1 matches at 8 bases. V lost 9 bases and J lost 1; bases outside the gene matches: 9. In germline, CDR1 is KGHDR, CDR2 SFDVKD. The CDR3 is made up of 15 amino acids. The CDR3 reads CATAAITGGQETQYF. The CDR3 nucleotides are TGTGCCACCGCGGCTATAACAGGGGGCCAAGAGACCCAGTACTTC.

V gene TRBV3-1 (or the pseudogene TRBV3-2) combines with J gene TRBJ1-2; D remains ambiguous. V shed 2 bases and J shed 12 bases, with 13 bases lying between them. Germline loops: CDR1 LGHDT, CDR2 YNNKEL (reference sequence). The CDR3 has 12 residues. CDR3 DNA: TGTGCCAGCAGCCAAAAAAGGGAGTTGCACACCTTC. Protein product: CASSQKRELHTF.

CDR3 region: CASSFFINQPQHF. CDR3 nucleotide sequence: TGTGCCAGCAGCTTCTTTATCAATCAGCCCCAGCATTTT. This chain uses TRBV7-2 with TRBJ1-5; the D is unclear. In germline, CDR1 is SGHTA, CDR2 FQGNSA. The CDR3 extends over 13 amino acids. The ends were cut back, 3 bases at V and 3 bases at J, with 6 bases in the middle. Combining the CDR3 with reference TRBV7-2 and TRBJ1-5 gives the whole variable domain GAGVSQSPSNKVTEKGKDVELRCDPISGHTALYWYRQSLGQGLEFLIYFQGNSAPDKSGLPSDRFSAERTGGSVSTLTIQRTQQEDSAVYLCASSFFINQPQHFGDGTRLSIL.

The V gene is TRBV5-1, the J gene TRBJ1-6; D not certain. The CDR3 is made up of 13 amino acids. Germline CDR1 and CDR2: SGHRS and YFSETQ. V shed 4 bases and J shed 13 bases, with 15 bases lying between them. CDR3 loop: CASSHGSSKPLHF. The CDR3 DNA follows: TGCGCCAGCAGCCATGGGAGTTCGAAGCCCCTCCACTTT.

The V and J genes are TRBV5-1 and TRBJ1-4; D gene unclear. Germline values: CDR1 SGHRS, CDR2 YFSETQ. V was clipped by 7 bases and J by 1 base, with 8 bases between them. The CDR3 is 13 residues long. CDR3 in amino acids: CASHLETNEKLFF. The CDR3 nucleotides read TGCGCCAGCCATTTGGAAACTAATGAAAAACTGTTTTTT.

The chain has TRBV9 and TRBJ1-5; D is uncertain. V was cut by 4 bases and J by 5 bases, with 10 bases left in between. Germline loops: CDR1 SGDLS, CDR2 YYNGEE. This CDR3 is 13 amino acids long. This CDR3 reads CASSLQSDQPQHF. The DNA of the CDR3 is TGTGCCAGCAGCCTACAATCGGATCAGCCCCAGCATTTT.

The CDR3 protein is CASRPGTGVTGELFF. The CDR3 coding sequence is TGTGCCAGCAGGCCAGGGACAGGGGTTACCGGGGAGCTGTTTTTT. The rearrangement links TRBV7-9 to TRBJ2-2, with 10 bases matching TRBD1. J gave up 5 bases and V 6 bases, and 6 bases lay outside the gene matches. The germline gives CDR1 SEHNR, CDR2 FQNEAQ (reference sequence). There are 15 residues in the CDR3.